This T cell receptor (beta chain) comes out of a study of cytomegalovirus exposure and HLA in healthy donors. Study findings and constraints: The study put 150 to 200 TCR beta chains on its list as cytomegalovirus-associated.

The CDR3 region is 8 residues in length, termini included. The PCR was carried out with 60 Vbeta primers and 13 Jbeta primers. Here immunoSEQ multiplex PCR was the method, and the copy in TCRdb shows in-frame clones only, minus some. The sample carries about 160,000 clones, 65% to 85% recorded once. Donors were ostensibly healthy at sampling, although undocumented immune exposures were probable. Points on this clone: Its antigen is undetermined. As the CDR3 is not closed by the conserved phenylalanine or tryptophan, this likely results from a read error. It is unclear where the CDR3 begins or ends on the DNA, so no DNA is shown, and the CDR3 is as TCRdb lists it.

The receptor's source is a woman aged 45 to 65 in good health and CMV-seropositive. Material: PBMCs. This chain links TRBV21-1 with TRBJ2-6; whether TRBD2, the table's D call, matches the DNA was not checked. TRBV21-1 is annotated as a pseudogene. The CDR3 sequence is CASNLRLA.